The sequence of this TCR beta chain was determined in a study of somatic mutations in cytotoxic T cells in rheumatoid arthritis. Findings of the study overall: Neither rheumatoid arthritis patients nor age-matched healthy controls had significantly different CD8+ T-cell clonality from the other group. The top CD8+ clone topped 20% of CD8+ cells in about an eighth of the roughly 65 patients.

The CDR3 totals 15 residues. Germline loops: CDR1 MNHEY, CDR2 SVGAGI. With 8 bases clipped from V and 4 bases from J, the junction kept 10 bases outside the gene matches. Flow cytometry served to check the purity of CD4+ and CD8+ cells, which were isolated by positive magnetic bead selection. About this clone itself: Its cognate antigen is unknown.

Profiling relied on immunoSEQ multiplex PCR, and the TCRdb table lists in-frame clones only, not all of them. Seen here are 30,000 to 45,000 clones, roughly 80% observed once, and the top ten hold more than 2.5%. The sequencing input was CD8+ T cells sorted from blood. The J gene is TRBJ1-2, the V gene TRBV6-5, with TRBD1 matching 10 bases. The sequence was collected from a man in his forties in good health. The CDR3 protein is CASQGVTGGSYGYTF. For the CDR3, the DNA is TGTGCCAGCCAGGGGGTGACAGGGGGCAGCTATGGCTACACCTTC.